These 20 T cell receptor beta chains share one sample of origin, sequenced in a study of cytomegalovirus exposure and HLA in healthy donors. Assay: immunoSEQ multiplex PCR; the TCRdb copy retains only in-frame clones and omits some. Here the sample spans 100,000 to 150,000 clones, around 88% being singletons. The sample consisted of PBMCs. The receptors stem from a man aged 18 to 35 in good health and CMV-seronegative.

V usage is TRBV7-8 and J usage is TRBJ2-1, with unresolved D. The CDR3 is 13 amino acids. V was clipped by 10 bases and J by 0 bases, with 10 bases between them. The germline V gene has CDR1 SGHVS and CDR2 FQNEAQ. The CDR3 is CATQASSYNEQFF. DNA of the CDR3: TGTGCCACCCAGGCGAGCTCCTACAATGAGCAGTTCTTC.

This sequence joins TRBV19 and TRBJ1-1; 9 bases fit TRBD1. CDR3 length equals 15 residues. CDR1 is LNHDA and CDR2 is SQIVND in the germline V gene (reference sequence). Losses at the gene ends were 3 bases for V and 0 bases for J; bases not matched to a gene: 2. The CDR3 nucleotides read TGTGCCAGTAGTATCGACAGGGGGATGAACACTGAAGCTTTCTTT. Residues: CASSIDRGMNTEAFF.

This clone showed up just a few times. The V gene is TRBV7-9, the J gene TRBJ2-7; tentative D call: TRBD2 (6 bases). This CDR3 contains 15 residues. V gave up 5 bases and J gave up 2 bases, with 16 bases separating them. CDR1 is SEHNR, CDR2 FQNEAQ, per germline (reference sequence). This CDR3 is CASSLNLGGTYEQYF. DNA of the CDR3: TGTGCCAGCAGCCTCAATTTGGGGGGAACCTACGAGCAGTACTTC. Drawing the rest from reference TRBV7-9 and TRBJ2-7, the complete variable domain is DTGVSQNPRHKITKRGQNVTFRCDPISEHNRLYWYRQTLGQGPEFLTYFQNEAQLEKSRLLSDRFSAERPKGSFSTLEIQRTEQGDSAMYLCASSLNLGGTYEQYFGPGTRLTVT.

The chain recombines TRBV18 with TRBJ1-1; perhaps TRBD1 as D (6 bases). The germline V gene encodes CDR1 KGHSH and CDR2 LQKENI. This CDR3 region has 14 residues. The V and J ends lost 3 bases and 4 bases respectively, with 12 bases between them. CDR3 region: CASSPSGAGTEAFF. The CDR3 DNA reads TGTGCCAGCTCACCGTCAGGGGCAGGCACTGAAGCTTTCTTT.

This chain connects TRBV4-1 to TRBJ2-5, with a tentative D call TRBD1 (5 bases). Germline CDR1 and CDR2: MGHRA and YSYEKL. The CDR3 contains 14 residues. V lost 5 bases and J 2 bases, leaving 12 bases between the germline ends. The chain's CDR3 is CASSSQGSQETQYF. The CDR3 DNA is TGCGCCAGCAGCTCTCAGGGTAGTCAAGAGACCCAGTACTTC.

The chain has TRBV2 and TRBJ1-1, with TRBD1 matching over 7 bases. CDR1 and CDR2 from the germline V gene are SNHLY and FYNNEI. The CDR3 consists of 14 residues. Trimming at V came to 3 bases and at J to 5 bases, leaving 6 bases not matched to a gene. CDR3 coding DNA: TGTGCCAGCAGTGAGCGTCAGGGGGGTACTGAAGCTTTCTTT. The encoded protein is CASSERQGGTEAFF.

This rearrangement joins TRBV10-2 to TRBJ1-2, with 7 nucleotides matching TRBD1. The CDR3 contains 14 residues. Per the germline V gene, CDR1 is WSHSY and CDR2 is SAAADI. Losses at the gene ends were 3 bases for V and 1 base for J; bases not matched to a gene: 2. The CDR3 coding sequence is TGCGCCAGCAGTGAACAGGGGAGTAACTATGGCTACACCTTC. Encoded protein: CASSEQGSNYGYTF.

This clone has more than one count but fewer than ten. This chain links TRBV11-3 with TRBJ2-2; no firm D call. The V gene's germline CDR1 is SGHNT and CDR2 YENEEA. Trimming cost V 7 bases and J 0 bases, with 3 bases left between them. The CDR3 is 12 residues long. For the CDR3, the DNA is TGTGCCAGCACCGCGAACACCGGGGAGCTGTTTTTT. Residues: CASTANTGELFF.

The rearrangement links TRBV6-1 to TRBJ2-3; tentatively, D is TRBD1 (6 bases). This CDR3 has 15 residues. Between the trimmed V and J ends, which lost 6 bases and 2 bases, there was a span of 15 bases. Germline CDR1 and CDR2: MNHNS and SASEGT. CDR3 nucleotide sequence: TGTGCCAGCAGGACAGGACAGAAAAACACAGATACGCAGTATTTT. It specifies CASRTGQKNTDTQYF.

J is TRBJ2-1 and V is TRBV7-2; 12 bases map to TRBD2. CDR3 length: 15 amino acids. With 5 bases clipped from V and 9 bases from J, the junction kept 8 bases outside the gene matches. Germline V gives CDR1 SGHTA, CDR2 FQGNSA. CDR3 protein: CASSGTSGRYSEQFF. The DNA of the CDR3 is TGTGCCAGCAGCGGAACTAGCGGGAGGTATAGTGAGCAGTTCTTC.

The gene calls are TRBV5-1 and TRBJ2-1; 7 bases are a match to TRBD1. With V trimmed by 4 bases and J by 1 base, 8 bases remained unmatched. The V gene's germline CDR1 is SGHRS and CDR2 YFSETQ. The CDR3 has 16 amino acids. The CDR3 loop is CASSTSTGPSYNEQFF. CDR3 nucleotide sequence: TGCGCCAGCAGCACGTCGACAGGGCCATCCTACAATGAGCAGTTCTTC.

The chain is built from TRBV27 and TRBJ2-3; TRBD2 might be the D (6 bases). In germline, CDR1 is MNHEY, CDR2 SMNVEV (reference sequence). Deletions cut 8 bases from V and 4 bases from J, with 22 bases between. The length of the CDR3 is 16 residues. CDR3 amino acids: CASAVLGGFVSDTQYF. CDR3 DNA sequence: TGTGCCAGCGCTGTGTTGGGGGGATTTGTTTCAGATACGCAGTATTTT.

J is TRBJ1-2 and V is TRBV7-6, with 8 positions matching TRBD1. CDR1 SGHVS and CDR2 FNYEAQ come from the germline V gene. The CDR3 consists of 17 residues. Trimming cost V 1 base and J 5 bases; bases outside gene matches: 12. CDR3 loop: CASSLGTGRNILYGYTF. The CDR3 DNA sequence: TGTGCCAGCAGCTTAGGGACAGGGAGGAATATTTTATATGGCTACACCTTC.

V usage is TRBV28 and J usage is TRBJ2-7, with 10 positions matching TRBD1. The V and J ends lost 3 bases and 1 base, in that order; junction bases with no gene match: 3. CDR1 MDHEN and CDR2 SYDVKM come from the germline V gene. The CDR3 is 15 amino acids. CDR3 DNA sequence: TGTGCCAGCAGTTTCCCGGGACAGGGGTCCTACGAGCAGTACTTC. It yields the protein CASSFPGQGSYEQYF.

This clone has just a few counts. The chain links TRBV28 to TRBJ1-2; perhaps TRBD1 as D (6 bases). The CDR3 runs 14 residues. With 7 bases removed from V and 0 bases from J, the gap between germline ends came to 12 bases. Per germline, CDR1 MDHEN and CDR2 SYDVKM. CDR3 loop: CASKGGGTNYGYTF. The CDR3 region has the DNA TGTGCCAGCAAGGGGGGAGGGACTAACTATGGCTACACCTTC.

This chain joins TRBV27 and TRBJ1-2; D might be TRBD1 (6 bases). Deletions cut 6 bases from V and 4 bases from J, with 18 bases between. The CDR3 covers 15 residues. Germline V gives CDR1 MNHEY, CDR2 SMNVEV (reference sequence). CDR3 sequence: CASSPEQGRGYGYTF. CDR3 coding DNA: TGTGCCAGCAGCCCGGAACAGGGAAGGGGCTATGGCTACACCTTC.

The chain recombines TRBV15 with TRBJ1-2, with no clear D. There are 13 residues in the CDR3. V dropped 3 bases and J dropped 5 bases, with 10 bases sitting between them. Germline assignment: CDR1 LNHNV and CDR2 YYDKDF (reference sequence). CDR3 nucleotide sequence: TGTGCCACCAGCAGGACGGCGGGGTATGGCTACACCTTC. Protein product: CATSRTAGYGYTF.

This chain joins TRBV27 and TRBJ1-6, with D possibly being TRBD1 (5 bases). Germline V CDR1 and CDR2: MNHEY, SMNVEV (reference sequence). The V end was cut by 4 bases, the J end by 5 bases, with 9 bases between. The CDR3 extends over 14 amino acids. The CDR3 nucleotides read TGTGCCAGCAGTTCCCGCAGGGATAATTCACCCCTCCACTTT. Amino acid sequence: CASSSRRDNSPLHF.

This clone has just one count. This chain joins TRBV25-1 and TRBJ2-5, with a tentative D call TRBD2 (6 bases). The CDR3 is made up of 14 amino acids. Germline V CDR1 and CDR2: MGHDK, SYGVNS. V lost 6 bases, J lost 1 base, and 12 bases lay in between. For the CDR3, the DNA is TGTGCCAGCAGGATAGGAGCGGGCCAAGAGACCCAGTACTTC. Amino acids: CASRIGAGQETQYF.

CDR3 in amino acids: CSVAAGPTGELFF. In DNA form, the CDR3 reads TGCAGCGTTGCCGCGGGTCCGACCGGGGAGCTGTTTTTT. The genes are TRBV29-1 and TRBJ2-2; D may be TRBD2 (5 bases). Deletions cut 4 bases from V and 5 bases from J, with 11 bases between. Germline V gene data show CDR1 as SQVTM and CDR2 as ANQGSEA. There are 13 residues in the CDR3.